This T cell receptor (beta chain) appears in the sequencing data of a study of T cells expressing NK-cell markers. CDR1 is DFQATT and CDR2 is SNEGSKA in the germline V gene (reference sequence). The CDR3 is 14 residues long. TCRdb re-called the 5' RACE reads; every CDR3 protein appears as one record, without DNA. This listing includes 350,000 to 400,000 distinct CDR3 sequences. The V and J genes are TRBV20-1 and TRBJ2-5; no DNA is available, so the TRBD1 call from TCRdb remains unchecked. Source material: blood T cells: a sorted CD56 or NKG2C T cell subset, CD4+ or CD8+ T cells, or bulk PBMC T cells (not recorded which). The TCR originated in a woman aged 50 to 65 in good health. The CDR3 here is CSARDGQSGETQYF.